This record covers a single TCR beta chain. These data originate in a study of blood T cells in healthy people across ages. Per the germline V gene, CDR1 is SSHAT and CDR2 is FNYEAQ (reference sequence). The length of the CDR3 is 14 residues. Trimming removed 4 bases from V and 0 bases from J, with 9 bases in between. The authors drew around 9.3 milliliters of peripheral blood from each donor. A J-beta primer mix and a sample-barcoded 5' primer were used in a second PCR of about 7 to 12 cycles. TCRdb processed the 5' RACE reads anew with MiXCR; each CDR3 protein has one entry. The sample lists 650,000 to 800,000 distinct CDR3 sequences; roughly half were seen once.

The chain links TRBV7-7 to TRBJ2-5; D unresolved. The source of this sequence is a woman aged 80 or over in good health. The source material was blood. The CDR3 loop reads CASSSISNQETQYF. The CDR3 DNA is TGTGCCAGCAGCTCCATATCGAACCAAGAGACCCAGTACTTC.